Sequencing of this TCR beta chain was carried out in a study of OX40 agonist ivuxolimab in advanced cancers. Study-wide results and caveats: In CD8+ T cells, expanded clones were on average more numerous than in CD4+. CD4+ and CD8+ blood T cells expanded clonally by week 6 at 0.1 to 3.0 mg/kg.

Notes on this clone: No antigen is known for it.

This CDR3 is 11 amino acids long. CDR1 SGHKS and CDR2 YYEKEE come from the germline V gene (reference sequence). The germline V and J ends were trimmed by 4 bases and 3 bases, with 5 bases remaining between them. Baseline, cycle 4 day 1, and cycle 7 day 1 were the blood sampling points. The assay was immunoSEQ multiplex PCR, and TCRdb's table has in-frame clones only and misses some. The table records more than 75,000 clones, roughly 84% of them present only once. The receptor comes from an adult with an advanced solid tumor such as melanoma, head and neck, liver or kidney cancer. The chain joins TRBV5-5 to TRBJ2-7; no reliable D call. Material: CD4+ or CD8+ T cells sorted from blood, obtained in a trial of the OX40 agonist ivuxolimab. CDR3 coding DNA: TGTGCCAGCAGCAAGCACTACGAGCAGTACTTC. This gives the protein CASSKHYEQYF.